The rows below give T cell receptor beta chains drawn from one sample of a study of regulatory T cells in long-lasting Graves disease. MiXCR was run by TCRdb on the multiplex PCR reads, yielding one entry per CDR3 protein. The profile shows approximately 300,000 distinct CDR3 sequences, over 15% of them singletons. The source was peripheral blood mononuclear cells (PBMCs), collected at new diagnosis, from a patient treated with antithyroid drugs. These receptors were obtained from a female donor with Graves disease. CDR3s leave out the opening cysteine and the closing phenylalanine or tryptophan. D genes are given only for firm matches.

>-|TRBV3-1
ASSQGAGGILPYEQY
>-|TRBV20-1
SAYDDTYEQY
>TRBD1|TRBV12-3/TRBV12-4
ASSWGQGATQY
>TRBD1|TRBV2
ASSADRQGMGYT
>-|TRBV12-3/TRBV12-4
ASSLSYLRTEELF
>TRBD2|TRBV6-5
ASSYGGGAGGLNTGELF
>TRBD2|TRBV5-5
ASSLGTSGNYEQF
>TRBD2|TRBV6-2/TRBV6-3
ASSYSLLAGGPFHEQY
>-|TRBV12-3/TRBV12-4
ASSLVRGEQY
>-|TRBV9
ASSDPTEWAWNTEAF
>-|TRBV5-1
ASSYSKANEQF
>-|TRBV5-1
ASSPLQGIGGSPLH
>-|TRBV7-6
ASSLAPGLPSNEQF
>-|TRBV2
ASSGRASTDTQY
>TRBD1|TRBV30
AWTTSGTAEWPFYEQY
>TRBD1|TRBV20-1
SARETGGASENIQY
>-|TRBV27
ASSRGAGTDLTDTQY
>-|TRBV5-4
ASSLRSNTEAF
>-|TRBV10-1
ATGDTYNEQF
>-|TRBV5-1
ASSSRAGYEQY
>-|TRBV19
ASSTRELATFGTDTQY
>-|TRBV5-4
ASSSGWTKGYNEQF
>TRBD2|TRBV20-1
SARDGRAEETKNIQY
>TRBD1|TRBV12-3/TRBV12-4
ATRGMNTEAF
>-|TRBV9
ASSPSTVSSYEQY
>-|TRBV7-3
ASSQSPTLQF
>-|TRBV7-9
ASERPGEAKNIQY
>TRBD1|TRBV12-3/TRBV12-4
ASSPRTRDREFNEQF
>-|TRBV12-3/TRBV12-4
ASRSVVDIQY
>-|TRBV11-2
ASSLLGSGSYEQY
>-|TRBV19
ASREDTSRTDTQY
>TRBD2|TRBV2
ASGAGATEQY
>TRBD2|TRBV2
ASTGLAGYNEQF
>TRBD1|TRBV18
ASSPRGRNTDTQY
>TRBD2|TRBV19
ASSIRASGGADTQY
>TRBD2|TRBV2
ASISLAGGLHEQY
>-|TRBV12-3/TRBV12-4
ASSPTPLARVGETQY
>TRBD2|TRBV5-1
ASSDRWSGSYNEQF
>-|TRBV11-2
ASSWNRDMDKY
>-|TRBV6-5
ASSFPGEETQY
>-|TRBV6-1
TSNRDGDNQPQH
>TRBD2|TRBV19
ASSMGLPGTSGSSSDTQY
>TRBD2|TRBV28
ASTFLAGNREQF
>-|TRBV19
ASSPQESETQY
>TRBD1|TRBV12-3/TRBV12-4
ASSPVGQGVRNYGYT
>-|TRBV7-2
ASSRDPFGDNEQF
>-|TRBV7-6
ASNRRADTGELF
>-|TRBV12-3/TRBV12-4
ASSFRGSTNEKLF
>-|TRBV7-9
ASSLEGNTGELF
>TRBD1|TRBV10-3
AISESQGTGELF
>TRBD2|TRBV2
ASSVLAGAYNEQF
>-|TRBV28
ASSPGSGGYT
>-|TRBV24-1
ATSDSRRGRGAF
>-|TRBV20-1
SASQSNVSPQH
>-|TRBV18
ASSRDSNQPQH
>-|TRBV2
ASRGVGQPQH